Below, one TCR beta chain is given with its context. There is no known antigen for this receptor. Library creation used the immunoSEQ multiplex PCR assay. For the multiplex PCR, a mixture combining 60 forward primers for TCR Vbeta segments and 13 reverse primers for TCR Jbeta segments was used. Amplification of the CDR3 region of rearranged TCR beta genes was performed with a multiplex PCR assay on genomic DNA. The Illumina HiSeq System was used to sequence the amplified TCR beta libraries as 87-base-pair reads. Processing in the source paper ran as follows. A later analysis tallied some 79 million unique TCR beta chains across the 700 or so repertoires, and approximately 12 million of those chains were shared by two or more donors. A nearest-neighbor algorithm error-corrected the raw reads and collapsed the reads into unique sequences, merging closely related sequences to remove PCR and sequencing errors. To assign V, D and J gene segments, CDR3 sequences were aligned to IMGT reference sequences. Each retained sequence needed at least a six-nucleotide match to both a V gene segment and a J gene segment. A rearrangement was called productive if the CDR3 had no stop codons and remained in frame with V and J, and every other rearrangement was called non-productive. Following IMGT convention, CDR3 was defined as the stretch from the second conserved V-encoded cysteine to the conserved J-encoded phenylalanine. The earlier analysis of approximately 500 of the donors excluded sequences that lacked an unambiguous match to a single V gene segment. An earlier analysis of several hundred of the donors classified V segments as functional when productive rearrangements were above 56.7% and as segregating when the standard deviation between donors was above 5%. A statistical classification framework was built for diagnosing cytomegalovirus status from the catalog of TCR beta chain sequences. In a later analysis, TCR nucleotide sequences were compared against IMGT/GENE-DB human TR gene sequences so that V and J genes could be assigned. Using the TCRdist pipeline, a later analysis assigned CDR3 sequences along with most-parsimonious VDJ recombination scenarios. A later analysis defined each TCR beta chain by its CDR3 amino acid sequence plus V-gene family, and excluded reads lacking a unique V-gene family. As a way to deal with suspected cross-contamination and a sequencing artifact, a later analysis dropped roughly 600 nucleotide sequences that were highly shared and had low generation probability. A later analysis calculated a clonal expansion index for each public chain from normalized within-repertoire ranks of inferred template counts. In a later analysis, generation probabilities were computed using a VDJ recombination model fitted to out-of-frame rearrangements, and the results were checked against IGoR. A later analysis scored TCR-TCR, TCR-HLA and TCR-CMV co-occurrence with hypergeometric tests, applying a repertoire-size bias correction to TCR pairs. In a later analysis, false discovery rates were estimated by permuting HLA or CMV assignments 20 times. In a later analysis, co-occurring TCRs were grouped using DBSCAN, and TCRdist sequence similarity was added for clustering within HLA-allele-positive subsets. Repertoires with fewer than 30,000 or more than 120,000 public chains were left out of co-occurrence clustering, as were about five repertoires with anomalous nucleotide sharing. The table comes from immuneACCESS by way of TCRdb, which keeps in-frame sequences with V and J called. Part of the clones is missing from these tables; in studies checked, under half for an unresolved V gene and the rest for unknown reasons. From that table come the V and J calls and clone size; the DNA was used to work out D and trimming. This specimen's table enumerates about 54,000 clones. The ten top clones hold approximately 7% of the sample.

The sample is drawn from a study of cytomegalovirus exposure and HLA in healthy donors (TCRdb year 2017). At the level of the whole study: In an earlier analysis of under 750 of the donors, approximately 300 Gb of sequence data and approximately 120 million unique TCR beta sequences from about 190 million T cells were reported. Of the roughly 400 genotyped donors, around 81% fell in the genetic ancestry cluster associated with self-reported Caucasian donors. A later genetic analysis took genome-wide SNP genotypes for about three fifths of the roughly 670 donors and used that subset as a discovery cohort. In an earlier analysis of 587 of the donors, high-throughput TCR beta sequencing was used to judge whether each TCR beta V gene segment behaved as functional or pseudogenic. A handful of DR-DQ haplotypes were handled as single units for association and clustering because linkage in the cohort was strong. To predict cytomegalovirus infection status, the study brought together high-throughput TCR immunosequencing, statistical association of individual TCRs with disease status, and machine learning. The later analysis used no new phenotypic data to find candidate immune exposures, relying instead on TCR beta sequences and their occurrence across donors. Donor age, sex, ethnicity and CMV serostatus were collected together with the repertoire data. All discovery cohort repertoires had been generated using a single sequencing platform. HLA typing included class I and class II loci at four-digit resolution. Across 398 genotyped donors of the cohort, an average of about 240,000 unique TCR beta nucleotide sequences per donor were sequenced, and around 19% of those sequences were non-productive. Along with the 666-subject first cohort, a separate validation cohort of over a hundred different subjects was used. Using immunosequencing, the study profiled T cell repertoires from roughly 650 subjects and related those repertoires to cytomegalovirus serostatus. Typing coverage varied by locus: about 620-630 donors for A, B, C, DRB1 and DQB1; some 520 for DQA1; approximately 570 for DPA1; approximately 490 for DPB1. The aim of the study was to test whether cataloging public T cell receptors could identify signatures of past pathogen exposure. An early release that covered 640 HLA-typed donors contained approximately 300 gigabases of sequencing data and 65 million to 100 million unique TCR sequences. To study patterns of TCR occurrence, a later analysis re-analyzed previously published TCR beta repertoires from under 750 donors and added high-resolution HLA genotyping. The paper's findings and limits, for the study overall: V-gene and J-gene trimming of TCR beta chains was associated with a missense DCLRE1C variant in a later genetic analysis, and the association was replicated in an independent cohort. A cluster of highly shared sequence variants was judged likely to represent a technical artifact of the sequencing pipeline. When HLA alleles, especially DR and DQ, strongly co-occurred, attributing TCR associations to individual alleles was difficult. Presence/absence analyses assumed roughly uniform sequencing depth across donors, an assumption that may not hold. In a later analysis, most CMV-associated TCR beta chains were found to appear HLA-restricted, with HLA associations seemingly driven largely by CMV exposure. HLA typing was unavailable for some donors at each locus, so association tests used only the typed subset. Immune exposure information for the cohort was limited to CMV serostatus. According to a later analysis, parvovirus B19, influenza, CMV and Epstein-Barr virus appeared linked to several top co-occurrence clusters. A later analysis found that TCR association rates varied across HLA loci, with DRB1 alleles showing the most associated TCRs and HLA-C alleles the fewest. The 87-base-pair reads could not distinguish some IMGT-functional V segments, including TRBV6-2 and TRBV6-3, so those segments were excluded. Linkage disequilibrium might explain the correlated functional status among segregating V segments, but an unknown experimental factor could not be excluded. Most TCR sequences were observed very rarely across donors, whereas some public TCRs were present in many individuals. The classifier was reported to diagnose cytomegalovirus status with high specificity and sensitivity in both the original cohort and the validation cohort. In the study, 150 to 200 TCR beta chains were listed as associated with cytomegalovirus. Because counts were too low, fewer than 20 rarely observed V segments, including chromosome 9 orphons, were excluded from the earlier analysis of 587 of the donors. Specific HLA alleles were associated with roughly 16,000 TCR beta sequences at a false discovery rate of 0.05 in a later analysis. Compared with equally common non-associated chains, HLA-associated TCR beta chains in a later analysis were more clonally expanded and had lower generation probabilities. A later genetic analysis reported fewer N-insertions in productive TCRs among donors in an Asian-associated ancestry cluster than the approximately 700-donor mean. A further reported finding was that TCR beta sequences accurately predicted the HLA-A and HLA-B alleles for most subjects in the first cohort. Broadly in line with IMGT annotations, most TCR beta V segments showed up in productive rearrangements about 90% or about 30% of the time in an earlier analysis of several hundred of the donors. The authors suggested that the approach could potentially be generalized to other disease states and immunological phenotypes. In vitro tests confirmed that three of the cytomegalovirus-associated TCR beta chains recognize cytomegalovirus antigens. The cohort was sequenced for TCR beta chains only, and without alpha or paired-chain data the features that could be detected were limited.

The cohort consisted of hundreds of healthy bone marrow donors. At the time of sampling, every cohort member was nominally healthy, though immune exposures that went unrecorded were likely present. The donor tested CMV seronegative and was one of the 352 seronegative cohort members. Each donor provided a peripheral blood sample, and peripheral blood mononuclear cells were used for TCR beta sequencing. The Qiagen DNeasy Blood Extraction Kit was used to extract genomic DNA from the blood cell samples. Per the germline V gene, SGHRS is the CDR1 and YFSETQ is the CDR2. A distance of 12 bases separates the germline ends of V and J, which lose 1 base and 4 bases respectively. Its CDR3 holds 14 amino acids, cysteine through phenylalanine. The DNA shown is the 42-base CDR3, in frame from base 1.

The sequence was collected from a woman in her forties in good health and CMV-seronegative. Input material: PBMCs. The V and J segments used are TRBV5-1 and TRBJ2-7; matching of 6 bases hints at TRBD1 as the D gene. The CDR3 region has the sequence CASSLQGRGYEQYF. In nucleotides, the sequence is TGCGCCAGCAGCTTGCAGGGGAGAGGTTACGAGCAGTACTTC.